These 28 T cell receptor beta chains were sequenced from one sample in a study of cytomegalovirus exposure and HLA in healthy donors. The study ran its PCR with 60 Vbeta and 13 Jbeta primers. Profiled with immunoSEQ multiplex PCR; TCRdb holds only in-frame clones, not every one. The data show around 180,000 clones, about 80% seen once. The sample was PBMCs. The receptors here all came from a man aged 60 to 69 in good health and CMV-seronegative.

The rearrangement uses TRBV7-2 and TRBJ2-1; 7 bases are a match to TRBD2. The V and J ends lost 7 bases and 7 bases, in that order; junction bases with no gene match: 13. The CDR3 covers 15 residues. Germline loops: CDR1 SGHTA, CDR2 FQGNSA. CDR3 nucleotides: TGTGCCAGCAACCCCCAGGGCCTAGCGGAGAATGAGCAGTTCTTC. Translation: CASNPQGLAENEQFF.

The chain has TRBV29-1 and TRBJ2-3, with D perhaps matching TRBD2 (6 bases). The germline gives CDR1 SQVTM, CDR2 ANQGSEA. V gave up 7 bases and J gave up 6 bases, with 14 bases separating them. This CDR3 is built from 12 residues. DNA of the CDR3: TGCAGCGGGGGACTTATATCGGATACGCAGTATTTT. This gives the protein CSGGLISDTQYF.

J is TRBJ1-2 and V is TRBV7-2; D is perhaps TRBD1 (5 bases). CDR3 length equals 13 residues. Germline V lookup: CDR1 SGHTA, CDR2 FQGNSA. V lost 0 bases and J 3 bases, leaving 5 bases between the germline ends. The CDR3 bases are TGTGCCAGCAGCTTAGCAGGGGACTATGGCTACACCTTC. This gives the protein CASSLAGDYGYTF.

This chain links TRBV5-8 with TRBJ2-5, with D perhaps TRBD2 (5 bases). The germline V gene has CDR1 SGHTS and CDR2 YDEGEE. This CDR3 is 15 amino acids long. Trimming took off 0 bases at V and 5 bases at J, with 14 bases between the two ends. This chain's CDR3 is CASSLVMGALETQYF. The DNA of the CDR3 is TGTGCCAGCAGCTTGGTGATGGGAGCTTTGGAGACCCAGTACTTC. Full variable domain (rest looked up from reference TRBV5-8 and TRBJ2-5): EAGVTQSPTHLIKTRGQQATLRCSPISGHTSVYWYQQALGLGLQFLLWYDEGEERNRGNFPPRFSGRQFPNYSSELNVNALELEDSALYLCASSLVMGALETQYFGPGTRLLVL.

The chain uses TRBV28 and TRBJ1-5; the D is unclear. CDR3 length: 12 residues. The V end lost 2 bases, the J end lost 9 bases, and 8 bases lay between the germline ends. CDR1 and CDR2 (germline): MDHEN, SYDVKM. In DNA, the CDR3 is TGTGCCAGCAGTTTAAGGCCGGGGCCCCAGCATTTT. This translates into CASSLRPGPQHF.

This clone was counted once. The DNA for the CDR3 is TGCGCCAGCAGCCAAGATCGCAGGGTCAATGAGCAGTTCTTC. Its translation is CASSQDRRVNEQFF. The chain couples TRBV4-3 to TRBJ2-1; possibly TRBD1 for D (5 bases). In germline, CDR1 is LGHNA, CDR2 YSLEER. V dropped 0 bases and J dropped 6 bases, with 9 bases sitting between them. CDR3 length: 14 residues.

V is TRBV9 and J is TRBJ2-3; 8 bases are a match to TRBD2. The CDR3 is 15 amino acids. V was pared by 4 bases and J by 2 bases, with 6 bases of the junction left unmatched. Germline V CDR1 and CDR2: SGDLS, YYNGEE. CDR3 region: CASSSRLALTDTQYF. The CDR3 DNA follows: TGTGCCAGCAGCTCACGACTAGCGCTCACAGATACGCAGTATTTT.

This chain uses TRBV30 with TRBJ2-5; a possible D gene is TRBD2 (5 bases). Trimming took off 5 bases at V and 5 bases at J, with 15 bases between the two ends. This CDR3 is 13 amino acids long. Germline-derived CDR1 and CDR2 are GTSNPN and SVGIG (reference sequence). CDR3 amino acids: CAWQAGGGETQYF. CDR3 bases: TGTGCCTGGCAGGCCGGAGGTGGGGAGACCCAGTACTTC.

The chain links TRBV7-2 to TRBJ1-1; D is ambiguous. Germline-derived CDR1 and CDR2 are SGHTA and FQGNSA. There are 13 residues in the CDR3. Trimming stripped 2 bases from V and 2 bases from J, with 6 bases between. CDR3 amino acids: CASSLSVNTEAFF. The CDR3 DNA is TGTGCCAGCAGCTTATCGGTAAACACTGAAGCTTTCTTT.

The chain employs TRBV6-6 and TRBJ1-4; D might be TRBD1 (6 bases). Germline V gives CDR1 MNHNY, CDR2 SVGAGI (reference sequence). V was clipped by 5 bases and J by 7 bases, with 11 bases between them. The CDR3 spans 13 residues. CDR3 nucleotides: TGTGCCAGCAGTCCCGCAGGGGCTGAAAAACTGTTTTTT. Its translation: CASSPAGAEKLFF.

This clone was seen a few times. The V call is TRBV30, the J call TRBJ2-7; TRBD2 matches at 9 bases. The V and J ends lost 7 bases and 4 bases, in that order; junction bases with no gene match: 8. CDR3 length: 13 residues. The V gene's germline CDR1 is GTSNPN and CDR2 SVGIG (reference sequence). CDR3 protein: CALNWLAGYEQYF. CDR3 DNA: TGTGCCTTGAATTGGCTAGCGGGATACGAGCAGTACTTC.

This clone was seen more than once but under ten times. CDR3 in amino acids: CAWQGAQTEAFF. The CDR3 coding sequence is TGTGCCTGGCAGGGGGCGCAAACTGAAGCTTTCTTT. The V gene is TRBV30, the J gene TRBJ1-1; 8 positions match TRBD1. Germline CDR1 GTSNPN, CDR2 SVGIG (reference sequence). This CDR3 spans 12 amino acids. V lost 5 bases to trimming and J lost 5 bases; unmatched junction nucleotides: 4.

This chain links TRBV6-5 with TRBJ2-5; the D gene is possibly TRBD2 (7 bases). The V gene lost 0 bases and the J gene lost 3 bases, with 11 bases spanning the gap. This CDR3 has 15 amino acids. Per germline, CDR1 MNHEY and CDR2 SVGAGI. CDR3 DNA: TGTGCCAGCAGTTACTCGAGGGGGGGCGAAGAGACCCAGTACTTC. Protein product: CASSYSRGGEETQYF.

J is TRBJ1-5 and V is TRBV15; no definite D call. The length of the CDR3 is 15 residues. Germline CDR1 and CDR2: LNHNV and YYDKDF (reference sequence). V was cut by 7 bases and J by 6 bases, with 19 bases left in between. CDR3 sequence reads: CATNSIRGNRQPQHF. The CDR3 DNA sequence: TGTGCCACCAATTCCATTAGAGGCAATCGTCAGCCCCAGCATTTT. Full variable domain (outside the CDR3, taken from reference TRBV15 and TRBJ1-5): DAMVIQNPRYQVTQFGKPVTLSCSQTLNHNVMYWYQQKSSQAPKLLFHYYDKDFNNEADTPDNFQSRRPNTSFCFLDIRSPGLGDTAMYLCATNSIRGNRQPQHFGDGTRLSIL.

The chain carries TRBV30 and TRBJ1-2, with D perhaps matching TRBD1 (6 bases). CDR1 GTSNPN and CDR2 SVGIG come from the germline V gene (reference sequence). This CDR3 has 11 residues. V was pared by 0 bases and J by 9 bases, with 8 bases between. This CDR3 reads CAWSVGGSYTF. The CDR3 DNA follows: TGTGCCTGGAGTGTAGGGGGTAGCTACACCTTC.

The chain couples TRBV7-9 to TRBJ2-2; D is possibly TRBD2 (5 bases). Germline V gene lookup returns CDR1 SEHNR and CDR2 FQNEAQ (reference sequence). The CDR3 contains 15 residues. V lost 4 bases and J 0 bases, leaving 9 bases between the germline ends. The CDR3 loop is CASSSEVANTGELFF. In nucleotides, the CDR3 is TGTGCCAGCAGCTCGGAGGTCGCGAACACCGGGGAGCTGTTTTTT. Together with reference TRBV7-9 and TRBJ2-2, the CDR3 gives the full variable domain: DTGVSQNPRHKITKRGQNVTFRCDPISEHNRLYWYRQTLGQGPEFLTYFQNEAQLEKSRLLSDRFSAERPKGSFSTLEIQRTEQGDSAMYLCASSSEVANTGELFFGEGSRLTVL.

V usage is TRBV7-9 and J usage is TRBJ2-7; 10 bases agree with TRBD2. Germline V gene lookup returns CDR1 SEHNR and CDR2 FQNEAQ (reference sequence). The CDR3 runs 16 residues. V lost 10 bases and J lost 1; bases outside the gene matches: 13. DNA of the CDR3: TGTGCCACCGGGCCTTCTAGCGGGAGTGGGTCCTACGAGCAGTACTTC. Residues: CATGPSSGSGSYEQYF.

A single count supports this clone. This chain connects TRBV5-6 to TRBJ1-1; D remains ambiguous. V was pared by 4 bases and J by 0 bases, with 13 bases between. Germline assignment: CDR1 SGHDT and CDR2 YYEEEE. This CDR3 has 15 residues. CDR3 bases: TGTGCCAGCAGCCCCGGCGGGTTAATGAACACTGAAGCTTTCTTT. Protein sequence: CASSPGGLMNTEAFF.

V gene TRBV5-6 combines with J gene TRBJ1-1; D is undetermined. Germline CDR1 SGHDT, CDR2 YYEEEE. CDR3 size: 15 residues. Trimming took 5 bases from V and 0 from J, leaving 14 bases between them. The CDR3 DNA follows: TGTGCCAGCAGTAACTCCCCCGGGATGAACACTGAAGCTTTCTTT. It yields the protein CASSNSPGMNTEAFF.

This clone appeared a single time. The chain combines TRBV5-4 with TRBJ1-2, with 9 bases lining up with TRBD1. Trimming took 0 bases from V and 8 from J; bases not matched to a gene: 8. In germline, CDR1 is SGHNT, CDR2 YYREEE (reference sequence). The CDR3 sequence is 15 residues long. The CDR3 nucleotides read TGTGCCAGCAGCTTGGGTGGACAGGGGATAGGAGGCTACACCTTC. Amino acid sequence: CASSLGGQGIGGYTF.

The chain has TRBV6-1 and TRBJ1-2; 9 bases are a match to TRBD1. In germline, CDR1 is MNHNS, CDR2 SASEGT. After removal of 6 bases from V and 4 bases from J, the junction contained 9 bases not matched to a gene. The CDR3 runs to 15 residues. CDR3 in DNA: TGTGCCAGCAGCCCTATGGGACAGGGAAGCTATGGCTACACCTTC. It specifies CASSPMGQGSYGYTF.

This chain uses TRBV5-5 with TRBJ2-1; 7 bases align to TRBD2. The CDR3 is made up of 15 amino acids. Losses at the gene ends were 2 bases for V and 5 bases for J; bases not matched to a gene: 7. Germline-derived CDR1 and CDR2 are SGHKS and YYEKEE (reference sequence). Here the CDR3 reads CASSFSAGLNNEQFF. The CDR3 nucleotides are TGTGCCAGCAGCTTCTCAGCGGGACTGAACAATGAGCAGTTCTTC.

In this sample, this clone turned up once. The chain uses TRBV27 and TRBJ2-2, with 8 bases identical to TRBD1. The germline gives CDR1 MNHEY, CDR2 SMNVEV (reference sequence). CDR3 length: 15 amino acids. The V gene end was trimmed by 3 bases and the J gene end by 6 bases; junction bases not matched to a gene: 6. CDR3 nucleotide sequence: TGTGCCAGCAGTTTCCAAAGGACAGGGCCCGGGGAGCTGTTTTTT. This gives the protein CASSFQRTGPGELFF.

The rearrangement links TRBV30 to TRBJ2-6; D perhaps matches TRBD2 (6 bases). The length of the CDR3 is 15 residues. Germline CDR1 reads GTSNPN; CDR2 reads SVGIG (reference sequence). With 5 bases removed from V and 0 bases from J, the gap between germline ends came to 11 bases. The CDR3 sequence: CAWGSGSSGANVLTF. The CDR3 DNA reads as TGTGCCTGGGGTAGCGGAAGCTCTGGGGCCAACGTCCTGACTTTC.

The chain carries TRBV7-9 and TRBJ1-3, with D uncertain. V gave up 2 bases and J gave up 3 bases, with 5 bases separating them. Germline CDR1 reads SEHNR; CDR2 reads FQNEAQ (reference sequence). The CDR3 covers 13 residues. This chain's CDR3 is CASSLSGGNTIYF. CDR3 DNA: TGTGCCAGCAGCTTATCAGGTGGAAACACCATATATTTT.

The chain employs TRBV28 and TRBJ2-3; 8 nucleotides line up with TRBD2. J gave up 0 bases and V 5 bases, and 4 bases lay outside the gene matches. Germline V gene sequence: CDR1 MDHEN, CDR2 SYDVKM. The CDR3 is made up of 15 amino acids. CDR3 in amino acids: CASSQLAVSTDTQYF. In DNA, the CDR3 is TGTGCCAGCAGTCAACTAGCGGTTAGCACAGATACGCAGTATTTT.

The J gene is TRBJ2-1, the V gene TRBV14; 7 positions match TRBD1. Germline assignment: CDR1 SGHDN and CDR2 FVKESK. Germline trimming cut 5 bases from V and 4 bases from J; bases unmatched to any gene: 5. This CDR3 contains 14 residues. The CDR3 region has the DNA TGTGCCAGCAGCGCCGGGACAGCATACAATGAGCAGTTCTTC. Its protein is CASSAGTAYNEQFF.

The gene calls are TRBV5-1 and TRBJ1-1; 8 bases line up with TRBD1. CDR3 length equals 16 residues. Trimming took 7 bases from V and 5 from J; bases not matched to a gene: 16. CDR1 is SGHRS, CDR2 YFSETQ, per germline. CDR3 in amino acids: CASARRLTGGWTEAFF. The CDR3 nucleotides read TGCGCCAGCGCAAGGAGGCTAACAGGGGGTTGGACTGAAGCTTTCTTT.